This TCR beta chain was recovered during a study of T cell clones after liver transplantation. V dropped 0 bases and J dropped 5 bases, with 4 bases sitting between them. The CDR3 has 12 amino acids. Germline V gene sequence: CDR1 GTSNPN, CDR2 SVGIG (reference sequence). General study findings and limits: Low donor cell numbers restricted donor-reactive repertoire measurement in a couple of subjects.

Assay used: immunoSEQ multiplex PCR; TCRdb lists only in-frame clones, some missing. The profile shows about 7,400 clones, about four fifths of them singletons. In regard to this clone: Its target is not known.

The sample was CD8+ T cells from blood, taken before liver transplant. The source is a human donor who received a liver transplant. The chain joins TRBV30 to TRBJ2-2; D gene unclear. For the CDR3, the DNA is TGTGCCTGGAGTGTCCGGACCGGGGAGCTGTTTTTT. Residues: CAWSVRTGELFF. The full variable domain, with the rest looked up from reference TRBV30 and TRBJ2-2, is SQTIHQWPATLVQPVGSPLSLECTVEGTSNPNLYWYRQAAGRGLQLLFYSVGIGQISSEVPQNLSASRPQDRQFILSSKKLLLSDSGFYLCAWSVRTGELFFGEGSRLTVL.